These 9 T cell receptor beta chains were all obtained from the same sample, sequenced in a study of shared clonotypes between healthy human individuals. Selected positively for CCR7 and CD45RO-negative, naive CD8 cells excluded terminally differentiated effector memory CD45RA+ cells. This table comes from immunoSEQ multiplex PCR, and its TCRdb copy is limited to in-frame clones, with some not included. The sample has fewer than 800,000 clones; about 91% are singletons. Sequenced input: naive CD8+ T cells sorted from blood. These receptors were taken from a man under 40 in good health.

As concerns this clone: The sample carries other DNA sequences with the same CDR3. V usage is TRBV7-9 and J usage is TRBJ2-1, with no clear D. In germline, CDR1 is SEHNR, CDR2 FQNEAQ (reference sequence). V lost 2 bases to trimming and J lost 9 bases, with 5 bases between them. This CDR3 is 11 amino acids long. The CDR3 DNA is TGTGCCAGCAGCTTATTGGGTGAGCAGTTCTTC. This translates into CASSLLGEQFF.

V gene TRBV28 combines with J gene TRBJ2-5; 8 bases line up with TRBD1. Germline CDR1 MDHEN, CDR2 SYDVKM. The CDR3 length is 15 residues. With V trimmed by 5 bases and J by 3 bases, 8 bases remained unmatched. CDR3 region: CASSPRDRIEETQYF. The CDR3 bases are TGTGCCAGCAGTCCGAGGGACAGGATAGAAGAGACCCAGTACTTC.

The J gene is TRBJ2-7, the V gene TRBV7-2, with no clear D. CDR1 is SGHTA and CDR2 is FQGNSA in the germline V gene. Trimming pared 5 bases from V and 3 bases from J, leaving 11 bases between. CDR3 length equals 13 residues. The CDR3 DNA reads TGTGCCAGCAGCAGCGACCAGTTCTACGAGCAGTACTTC. Translation: CASSSDQFYEQYF.

The chain is built from TRBV15 and TRBJ2-3; possibly TRBD2 for D (5 bases). The CDR3 spans 16 residues. In germline, CDR1 is LNHNV, CDR2 YYDKDF (reference sequence). V lost 2 bases and J 5 bases, leaving 17 bases between the germline ends. The DNA for the CDR3 is TGTGCCACCAGCAGAAGACGGGGTATGATCGAAGATACGCAGTATTTT. Encoded protein: CATSRRRGMIEDTQYF.

The chain joins TRBV27 to TRBJ2-3; no clear D. CDR1 is MNHEY, CDR2 SMNVEV, per germline (reference sequence). The V gene lost 0 bases and the J gene lost 1 base, with 8 bases spanning the gap. The CDR3 is made up of 15 amino acids. The CDR3 loop is CASSLSVQGTDTQYF. The CDR3, as DNA: TGTGCCAGCAGTTTATCTGTTCAGGGCACAGATACGCAGTATTTT.

The chain links TRBV30 to TRBJ2-2; D is tentatively TRBD1 or TRBD2 (5 bases each). The CDR3 runs 13 residues. The germline V gene encodes CDR1 GTSNPN and CDR2 SVGIG (reference sequence). Trimming stripped 0 bases from V and 9 bases from J, with 11 bases between. CDR3 sequence (DNA): TGTGCCTGGAGTGTCGGGACGGGGAGGGAGCTGTTTTTT. Protein product: CAWSVGTGRELFF.

CDR3 bases: TGTGCCAGCAGCTTAAATTTAGGCCGACTCCGAGCGAGGTCAGATACGCAGTATTTT. Protein: CASSLNLGRLRARSDTQYF. V and J are TRBV7-8 and TRBJ2-3; D is uncertain. This CDR3 is built from 19 residues. CDR1 and CDR2 (germline): SGHVS, FQNEAQ. The ends were cut back, 2 bases at V and 4 bases at J, with 25 bases in the middle.

The chain couples TRBV10-2 to TRBJ2-1, with 8 nucleotides matching TRBD2. J was trimmed by 10 bases and V by 4 bases; bases with no gene match: 12. The CDR3 totals 15 residues. Germline CDR1 is WSHSY and CDR2 is SAAADI. The CDR3 DNA is TGCGCCAGCAGTGTAAAAAGCGGGAGACTAGTAGAGCAGTTCTTC. This sequence encodes CASSVKSGRLVEQFF.

The V and J genes are TRBV7-2 and TRBJ2-1, with a possible D match to TRBD1 (5 bases). V was shortened by 2 bases and J by 4 bases, with 12 bases between the two germline ends. The CDR3 spans 15 residues. Germline V gives CDR1 SGHTA, CDR2 FQGNSA. CDR3 bases: TGTGCCAGCAGCTTAAGACAGAACTCATACAATGAGCAGTTCTTC. It is translated as CASSLRQNSYNEQFF.